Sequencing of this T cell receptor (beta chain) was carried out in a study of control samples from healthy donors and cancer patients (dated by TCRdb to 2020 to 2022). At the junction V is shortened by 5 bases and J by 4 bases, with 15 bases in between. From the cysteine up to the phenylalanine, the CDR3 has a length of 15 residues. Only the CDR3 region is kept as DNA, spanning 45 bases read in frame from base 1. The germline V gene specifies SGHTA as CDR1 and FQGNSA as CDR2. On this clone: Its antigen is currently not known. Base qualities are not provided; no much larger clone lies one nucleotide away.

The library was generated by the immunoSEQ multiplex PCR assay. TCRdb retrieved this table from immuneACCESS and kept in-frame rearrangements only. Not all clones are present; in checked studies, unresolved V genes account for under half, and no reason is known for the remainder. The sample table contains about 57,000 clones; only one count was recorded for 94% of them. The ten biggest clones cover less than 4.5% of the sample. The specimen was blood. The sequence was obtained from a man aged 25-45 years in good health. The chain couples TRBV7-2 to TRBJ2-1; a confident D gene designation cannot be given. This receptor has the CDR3 CASSRDGQVYNEQFF. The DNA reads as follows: TGTGCCAGCAGCAGAGATGGCCAGGTATACAATGAGCAGTTCTTC.